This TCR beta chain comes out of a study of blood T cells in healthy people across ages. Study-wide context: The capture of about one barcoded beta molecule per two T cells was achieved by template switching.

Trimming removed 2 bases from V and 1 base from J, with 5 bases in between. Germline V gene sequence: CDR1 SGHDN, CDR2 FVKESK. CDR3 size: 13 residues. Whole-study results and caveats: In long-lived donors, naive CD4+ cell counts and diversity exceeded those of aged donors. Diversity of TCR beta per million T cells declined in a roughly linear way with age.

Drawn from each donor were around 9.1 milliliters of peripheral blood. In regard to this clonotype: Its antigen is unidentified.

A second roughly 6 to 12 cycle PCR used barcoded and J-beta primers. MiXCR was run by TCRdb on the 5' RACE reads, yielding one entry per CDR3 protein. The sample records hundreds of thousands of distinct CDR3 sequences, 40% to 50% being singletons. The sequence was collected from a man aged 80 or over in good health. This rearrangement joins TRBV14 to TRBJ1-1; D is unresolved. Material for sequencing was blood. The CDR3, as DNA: TGTGCCAGCAGCCAATACCGGAACACTGAAGCTTTCTTT. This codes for CASSQYRNTEAFF.